Listed below are T cell receptor beta chains from one sample, sequenced in a study of CD8 T cells in ankylosing spondylitis. TCRdb re-called the 5' RACE reads with MiXCR, one entry per CDR3 protein. The sample includes approximately 150,000 distinct CDR3 sequences, more than 15% seen only once; the top ten take around a third. Sequenced sample: blood, either unsorted or a sorted T cell fraction (not recorded which). These receptors all come from a male donor with ankylosing spondylitis. Each CDR3 is given with its conserved first and last residue. A row's size may be missing; if present it is once, few, many or a size class.

j_gene	v_gene	abundance	CDR3aa
TRBJ1-2	TRBV7-9	few	CASSPSGTGSLHGYTF
TRBJ2-2	TRBV29-1	many	CSVYRDPNTGELFF
TRBJ1-1	TRBV7-9	NA	CASNYGGPTEAFF
TRBJ1-1	TRBV27	few	CASRDPGENTEAFF
TRBJ2-7	TRBV28	many	CASSLNGVAGLYEQYF
TRBJ2-7	TRBV27	once	CASSSLDRSYEQYF
TRBJ2-3	TRBV29-1	many	CSASPGQGYTQYF
TRBJ1-1	TRBV12-3/TRBV12-4	many	CASSLTAMGAFF
TRBJ2-3	TRBV29-1	many	CSVELGTDTQYF
TRBJ2-2	TRBV27	few	CASSLARPGELFF
TRBJ2-1	TRBV20-1	few	CSARDLGNEQFF
TRBJ1-2	TRBV7-9	NA	CASSPDRGSYGYTF
TRBJ1-4	TRBV12-3/TRBV12-4	many	CASRGRTEGAPGKLFF
TRBJ1-1	TRBV4-1	few	CASRSFVGDEAFF
TRBJ2-2	TRBV12-3/TRBV12-4	few	CASSSGTSGTGELFF
TRBJ2-4	TRBV7-9	NA	CASSLERTNIQYF
TRBJ2-3	TRBV7-6	NA	CASSGFGLAGLSTDTQYF
TRBJ1-6	TRBV4-2	many	CASSRKRVASSYNSPLHF
TRBJ1-2	TRBV2	NA	CASSAWGQGTYGYTF
TRBJ2-1	TRBV27	NA	CASRQGRSSYNEQFF
TRBJ2-5	TRBV20-1	few	CSARRTSGVQESQYF
TRBJ1-1	TRBV5-5	few	CASSFGVGYRAEAFF
TRBJ2-2	TRBV29-1	few	CSVESGGRTGELFF
TRBJ2-7	TRBV2	NA	CASTKAERSSYEQYF
TRBJ2-1	TRBV10-3	NA	CATLDPGNEQFF
TRBJ2-2	TRBV6-2/TRBV6-3	few	CASSYTSGRIFTGELFF
TRBJ2-1	TRBV9	NA	CASSVGLAGEQFF